The source of this T cell receptor beta chain is a study of CD8+CD57+ T cells in acquired aplastic anemia. The patients chosen for sequencing had shown expansion of CD8+CD57+ cells (detected by flow cytometry). This CDR3 is 13 amino acids long. Germline V gene data show CDR1 as DFQATT and CDR2 as SNEGSKA (reference sequence). Trimming cost V 3 bases and J 7 bases; bases outside gene matches: 6. TCR beta VDJ and CDR3 profiles were obtained from a genomic DNA template. One entry per CDR3 protein results from TCRdb running MiXCR on the reads. Of hundreds of thousands of distinct CDR3 sequences detected, over 25% appear once; the ten largest clones hold around 0.82%.

Sequenced sample: sorted CD4+, CD8+, or CD8+CD57+ T cells (not recorded which) from PBMCs. The V gene is TRBV20-1, the J gene TRBJ1-2; 9 bases align to TRBD1. This clonotype was sampled from a human donor with aplastic anemia. DNA for the CDR3: TGCAGTGCTAGGGACAGGGGATCGGGTGGCTACACCTTC. This translates into CSARDRGSGGYTF.